One and the same sample provided the 18 T cell receptor beta chains below, sequenced in a study of blood T cell repertoires in COVID-19. Repertoires were generated with immunoSEQ multiplex PCR, while TCRdb's copy carries only in-frame clones and drops some. The profile shows more than 200,000 clones, roughly 88% of them singletons. Sequenced material: peripheral blood. These receptors all stem from a man older than 75 with acute or convalescent COVID-19.

This clone appeared a few times. The chain couples TRBV18 to TRBJ2-7; 8 bases are shared with TRBD1. CDR3 length: 15 amino acids. V dropped 6 bases and J dropped 2; count of bases not matched to a gene: 9. CDR1 is KGHSH and CDR2 is LQKENI in the germline V gene. The CDR3 DNA is TGTGCCAGCTCGCCGGACAGGGTGTTAACCTACGAGCAGTACTTC. It specifies CASSPDRVLTYEQYF.

The V and J genes are TRBV7-8 and TRBJ2-4, with 8 bases that match TRBD1. The V and J ends lost 3 bases and 2 bases, in that order; junction bases with no gene match: 6. The CDR3 totals 16 residues. Germline-derived CDR1 and CDR2 are SGHVS and FQNEAQ. The CDR3 loop reads CASSFRDRSTKNIQYF. CDR3 DNA: TGTGCCAGCAGCTTCCGGGACAGGTCGACCAAAAACATTCAGTACTTC.

This chain joins TRBV5-1 and TRBJ2-7, with D perhaps TRBD1 (6 bases). This CDR3 has 14 residues. The germline V gene encodes CDR1 SGHRS and CDR2 YFSETQ. Trimming stripped 0 bases from V and 3 bases from J, with 10 bases between. In DNA form, the CDR3 reads TGCGCCAGCAGCTTGGACAGGGAATACTACGAGCAGTACTTC. This codes for CASSLDREYYEQYF.

The rearrangement links TRBV19 to TRBJ1-5, with 8 bases that match TRBD1. Germline V gives CDR1 LNHDA, CDR2 SQIVND (reference sequence). This CDR3 has 15 residues. The ends lost 7 bases at V and 5 bases at J; junction bases unmatched: 10. In DNA, the CDR3 is TGTGCCAGTAAGGTTAGGCAGGGGGCTGATCAGCCCCAGCATTTT. Translation gives CASKVRQGADQPQHF.

V and J are TRBV6-5 and TRBJ2-7; 8 bases align to TRBD2. Germline V gives CDR1 MNHEY, CDR2 SVGAGI. The length of the CDR3 is 13 residues. Losses at the gene ends were 6 bases for V and 7 bases for J; bases not matched to a gene: 8. Here the CDR3 reads CASSKTGTREQYF. In DNA, the CDR3 is TGTGCCAGCAGCAAGACTGGGACTAGGGAGCAGTACTTC.

The chain joins TRBV5-1 to TRBJ1-1; no clear D gene. CDR3 size: 14 residues. Germline CDR1 and CDR2: SGHRS and YFSETQ. V lost 4 bases and J lost 7, with 17 bases in between. DNA of the CDR3: TGCGCCAGCAGCCCCGTTGAGGTAGGGAGTGAAGCTTTCTTT. Amino acids: CASSPVEVGSEAFF.

Of note for this clone: Other DNA sequences in the same sample also yield this CDR3. The rearrangement links TRBV18 to TRBJ1-1, with D possibly matching TRBD1 (6 bases). Germline V gene sequence: CDR1 KGHSH, CDR2 LQKENI. V was trimmed by 6 bases and J by 1 base, leaving 12 bases between them. The CDR3 has 14 amino acids. This CDR3 is CASSSTGGNTEAFF. The CDR3 coding sequence is TGTGCCAGCTCGTCGACAGGCGGGAACACTGAAGCTTTCTTT.

This chain connects TRBV27 to TRBJ1-6; TRBD1 matches at 7 bases. CDR1 and CDR2 from the germline V gene are MNHEY and SMNVEV (reference sequence). The CDR3 extends over 14 amino acids. Germline trimming cut 3 bases from V and 9 bases from J; bases unmatched to any gene: 5. CDR3 residues: CASSLRQGSSPLHF. The CDR3 DNA reads as TGTGCCAGCAGTTTGCGACAGGGAAGTTCACCCCTCCACTTT.

This chain uses TRBV18 with TRBJ2-4; unclear D gene. The CDR3 spans 13 residues. V lost 0 bases and J 8 bases, leaving 8 bases between the germline ends. The germline V gene encodes CDR1 KGHSH and CDR2 LQKENI. In DNA, the CDR3 is TGTGCCAGCTCACCACCGAGGTTGGACATTCAGTACTTC. Amino acids: CASSPPRLDIQYF.

In its sample, this clone was seen a few times. The chain carries TRBV3-1 (or the pseudogene TRBV3-2) and TRBJ1-1; 12 bases align to TRBD1. From germline, CDR1 is LGHDT and CDR2 YNNKEL (reference sequence). Unmatched junction bases numbered 6, after V lost 4 bases and J lost 3 bases. The CDR3 consists of 16 residues. This CDR3 is CASSRGTGGAYTEAFF. CDR3 DNA: TGTGCCAGCAGCCGGGGGACAGGGGGCGCGTACACTGAAGCTTTCTTT.

This clone was observed once. This chain connects TRBV29-1 to TRBJ1-2; the match to TRBD1 covers 7 bases. The J segment lost 7 bases and the V segment lost 4 bases, leaving 12 bases of the junction unmatched. The germline V gene has CDR1 SQVTM and CDR2 ANQGSEA. The CDR3 is 14 amino acids. The CDR3 is CSVVSVRTGTGYTF. The CDR3 nucleotides read TGCAGCGTTGTATCCGTACGGACAGGTACTGGCTACACCTTC.

The chain recombines TRBV2 with TRBJ2-3; 9 bases match TRBD2. This CDR3 spans 16 amino acids. Germline V gives CDR1 SNHLY, CDR2 FYNNEI. The J segment lost 2 bases and the V segment lost 0 bases, leaving 3 bases of the junction unmatched. CDR3 coding DNA: TGTGCCAGCAGTGAAGCGCGGGGGGGCGCCACAGATACGCAGTATTTT. Translating gives CASSEARGGATDTQYF.

The chain couples TRBV11-1 to TRBJ1-1, with 7 bases matching TRBD1. Germline assignment: CDR1 SGHAT and CDR2 FQDESV (reference sequence). The V and J ends lost 7 bases and 8 bases, in that order; junction bases with no gene match: 10. The CDR3 is made up of 13 amino acids. The CDR3 spells CASTLAGTDEAFF. The CDR3 coding sequence is TGTGCCAGCACCCTCGCCGGGACAGACGAAGCTTTCTTT.

This CDR3 reads CSGVEGMNTEAFF. The CDR3 DNA reads as TGCAGCGGGGTGGAGGGGATGAACACTGAAGCTTTCTTT. The chain joins TRBV29-1 to TRBJ1-1; D possibly corresponds to TRBD1 (5 bases). This CDR3 contains 13 residues. V was trimmed by 7 bases and J by 0 bases, leaving 12 bases between them. CDR1 and CDR2 from the germline V gene are SQVTM and ANQGSEA.

This rearrangement joins TRBV9 to TRBJ1-1; D gene ambiguous. Germline CDR1 reads SGDLS; CDR2 reads YYNGEE. The CDR3 totals 14 residues. Trimming cost V 4 bases and J 2 bases, with 12 bases left between them. The CDR3 spells CASSPVGSNTEAFF. The CDR3 DNA follows: TGTGCCAGCAGCCCAGTGGGCAGTAACACTGAAGCTTTCTTT. Together with reference TRBV9 and TRBJ1-1, the CDR3 gives the full variable domain: DSGVTQTPKHLITATGQRVTLRCSPRSGDLSVYWYQQSLDQGLQFLIQYYNGEERAKGNILERFSAQQFPDLHSELNLSSLELGDSALYFCASSPVGSNTEAFFGQGTRLTVV.

This chain connects TRBV7-2 to TRBJ2-7; weak D call: TRBD2 (7 bases). Germline CDR1 SGHTA, CDR2 FQGNSA. The CDR3 sequence is 17 residues long. V gave up 3 bases and J gave up 2 bases, with 20 bases separating them. CDR3 sequence: CASSLGASGALPYEQYF. Written as DNA, the CDR3 is TGTGCCAGCAGCTTGGGGGCTAGCGGAGCCCTCCCCTACGAGCAGTACTTC.

As to this clone: The DNA is omitted, as the CDR3 cannot be located on it reliably, and the CDR3 follows TCRdb's listing. The gene calls are TRBV29-1 and TRBJ1-4. The CDR3 is 13 amino acids long, termini counted. CDR1 is SQVTM, CDR2 ANQGSEA, per germline. Here the CDR3 reads CSVRDFGNEKLFF.

The rearrangement links TRBV4-1 to TRBJ1-6; D may be TRBD1 (5 bases). V lost 0 bases to trimming and J lost 5 bases, with 14 bases between them. This CDR3 is built from 17 residues. From germline, CDR1 is MGHRA and CDR2 YSYEKL. In DNA, the CDR3 is TGCGCCAGCAGCCAAGAACGACAGAACCCAAATAATTCACCCCTCCACTTT. Translated: CASSQERQNPNNSPLHF.